Described below is a single T cell receptor beta chain sequence and its context. The data were produced by immunoSEQ multiplex PCR, yet TCRdb's version contains in-frame clones alone and is incomplete. Here the sample spans 150,000 to 200,000 clones, about 91% being singletons. Per germline, CDR1 LGHDT and CDR2 YNNKEL (reference sequence). The CDR3 runs to 14 residues. V trimming: 4 bases; J trimming: 1 base; junction bases outside the gene matches: 2. This specimen comes from a study of T cell responses to AZD1222 COVID-19 vaccine. The sample consisted of peripheral blood, taken 28 days after the second AZD1222 dose. The sequence derives from an adult who received the AZD1222 COVID-19 vaccine. The chain employs TRBV3-1 (or the pseudogene TRBV3-2) and TRBJ2-7; 9 bases are a match to TRBD1. The chain's CDR3 is CASSPGTGSYEQYF. The CDR3 nucleotides read TGTGCCAGCAGCCCCGGGACAGGGTCCTACGAGCAGTACTTC.